A single sample is the source of the 17 T cell receptor beta chains below, sequenced in a study of control samples from healthy donors and cancer patients. The repertoire was sequenced with immunoSEQ multiplex PCR; TCRdb's copy has only in-frame clones and lacks some. The repertoire has around 97,000 clones, roughly 91% of them found once; the top ten carry about 18%. The sample consisted of PBMCs. Receptor source: a man in his sixties with lung cancer.

The rearrangement links TRBV24-1 to TRBJ2-3; D possibly matches TRBD1 or TRBD2 (5 bases each). Deletions cut 6 bases from V and 1 base from J, with 19 bases between. Per germline, CDR1 KGHDR and CDR2 SFDVKD. This CDR3 region has 17 residues. In DNA, the CDR3 is TGTGCCACCAGTCTTTCTGGGGACGAGAGACGCACAGATACGCAGTATTTT. It specifies CATSLSGDERRTDTQYF.

The rearrangement uses TRBV19 and TRBJ1-5; possibly TRBD1 for D (6 bases). The V end was cut by 6 bases, the J end by 3 bases, with 9 bases between. Germline-derived CDR1 and CDR2 are LNHDA and SQIVND (reference sequence). The CDR3 totals 13 residues. CDR3 sequence reads: CASRGQNNQPQHF. The CDR3 coding sequence is TGTGCCAGTAGAGGACAGAACAATCAGCCCCAGCATTTT.

This chain uses TRBV7-2 with TRBJ1-4; tentative D call: TRBD1 (6 bases). This CDR3 has 15 residues. CDR1 and CDR2 (germline): SGHTA, FQGNSA. V lost 5 bases and J lost 0, with 10 bases in between. CDR3 sequence (DNA): TGTGCCAGCAGCCAGAGGGGGACAACTAATGAAAAACTGTTTTTT. Encoded protein: CASSQRGTTNEKLFF.

The V and J genes are TRBV7-9 and TRBJ2-3; 7 bases line up with TRBD1. Germline assignment: CDR1 SEHNR and CDR2 FQNEAQ (reference sequence). The CDR3 loop spans 13 amino acids. Trimming cost V 5 bases and J 6 bases; bases outside gene matches: 5. This chain's CDR3 is CASSRPQGDTQYF. CDR3 nucleotides: TGTGCCAGCAGCCGCCCACAGGGGGATACGCAGTATTTT.

This clone was seen once. The V gene is TRBV5-1, the J gene TRBJ2-7; 9 positions agree with TRBD1. The CDR3 is made up of 14 amino acids. CDR1 and CDR2 from the germline V gene are SGHRS and YFSETQ. Trimming took 4 bases from V and 3 from J; bases not matched to a gene: 5. The CDR3 DNA follows: TGCGCCAGCAGCCCAATGACAGGGGGCTACGAGCAGTACTTC. It codes for CASSPMTGGYEQYF.

The rearrangement uses TRBV18 and TRBJ2-7; D remains ambiguous. The ends were cut back, 2 bases at V and 2 bases at J, with 7 bases in the middle. This CDR3 is built from 13 residues. Germline CDR1 KGHSH, CDR2 LQKENI. The CDR3 nucleotides are TGTGCCAGCTCACCAGATACTACCTACGAGCAGTACGTC. The encoded protein is CASSPDTTYEQYV.

Points on this clone: Germline is not matched at one junction end, which may reflect a read error. This chain joins TRBV29-1 and TRBJ1-2; D remains unclear. The CDR3 length is 8 residues. Germline-derived CDR1 and CDR2 are SQVTM and ANQGSEA. CDR3 protein: CSVGYKSF. Written as DNA, the CDR3 is TGCAGCGTTGGATATAAGTCTTTC.

A single count supports this clone. The V call is TRBV6-1, the J call TRBJ1-2; no firm D call. V lost 2 bases to trimming and J lost 3 bases, with 7 bases between them. The germline CDR1 and CDR2 sequences are MNHNS and SASEGT. There are 13 residues in the CDR3. CDR3 protein: CASSEQMDYGYTF. The CDR3 DNA follows: TGTGCCAGCAGTGAACAGATGGACTATGGCTACACCTTC.

The V call is TRBV7-2, the J call TRBJ2-3; D might be TRBD2 (6 bases). Trimming pared 1 base from V and 2 bases from J, leaving 10 bases between. The CDR3 is 15 amino acids. Germline CDR1 SGHTA, CDR2 FQGNSA. The CDR3 DNA follows: TGTGCCAGCAGCTTAGAAGGAGGGACCACAGATACGCAGTATTTT. As protein: CASSLEGGTTDTQYF.

V usage is TRBV13 and J usage is TRBJ1-2; possibly TRBD1 for D (6 bases). The length of the CDR3 is 13 residues. V lost 5 bases and J 3 bases, leaving 10 bases between the germline ends. Germline CDR1 PRHDT, CDR2 FYEKMQ (reference sequence). The CDR3 is CASSLNRDYGYTF. The CDR3 DNA follows: TGTGCCAGCAGCCTCAACAGGGACTATGGCTACACCTTC.

The rearrangement links TRBV29-1 to TRBJ2-6; D is perhaps TRBD1 (5 bases). Trimming pared 6 bases from V and 0 bases from J, leaving 12 bases between. Germline-derived CDR1 and CDR2 are SQVTM and ANQGSEA. The CDR3 is 15 residues long. As DNA, the CDR3 is TGCAGCGTCTCGACAGTCACCTCTGGGGCCAACGTCCTGACTTTC. It specifies CSVSTVTSGANVLTF.

The chain uses TRBV12-3 or TRBV12-4 and TRBJ1-2; possibly TRBD1 for D (5 bases). The CDR3 extends over 13 amino acids. Trimming took 7 bases from V and 1 from J, leaving 10 bases between them. In nucleotides, the CDR3 is TGTGCCAGCACCCCAGGGAGTAACTATGGCTACACCTTC. Translation gives CASTPGSNYGYTF.

The V and J genes are TRBV11-2 and TRBJ2-1; D is uncertain. The length of the CDR3 is 11 residues. Germline CDR1 and CDR2: SGHAT and FQNNGV. V lost 5 bases to trimming and J lost 9 bases, with 8 bases between them. CDR3 loop: CASSQTLEQFF. CDR3 nucleotide sequence: TGTGCCAGCAGCCAGACACTTGAGCAGTTCTTC.

In this sample, this clone turned up a few times. The rearrangement joins TRBV5-1 to TRBJ2-3; D gene unclear. Germline-derived CDR1 and CDR2 are SGHRS and YFSETQ. The CDR3 consists of 14 residues. Trimming shortened V by 3 bases and J by 2 bases, and 10 bases separated the two germline ends. In nucleotides, the CDR3 is TGCGCCAGCAGCTCGTACACAAACACAGATACGCAGTATTTT. It translates to CASSSYTNTDTQYF.

This clone was picked up one time. V usage is TRBV7-3 and J usage is TRBJ2-1; D is uncertain. This CDR3 has 13 residues. Germline V gene sequence: CDR1 SGHTA, CDR2 FQGTGA. Trimming shortened V by 4 bases and J by 7 bases, and 11 bases separated the two germline ends. This CDR3 reads CASSSPLGNEQFF. The CDR3 DNA is TGTGCCAGCAGCTCCCCACTGGGGAATGAGCAGTTCTTC.

CDR3 sequence: CASSARGDRQQRFYGYTF. CDR3 nucleotide sequence: TGTGCCAGCAGTGCCCGAGGAGACCGGCAACAACGTTTCTATGGCTACACCTTC. The chain combines TRBV6-1 with TRBJ1-2, with D uncertain. From germline, CDR1 is MNHNS and CDR2 SASEGT. The V and J ends lost 4 bases and 4 bases respectively, with 25 bases between them. This CDR3 has 18 residues.

The genes are TRBV12-3 or TRBV12-4 and TRBJ2-5; D is perhaps TRBD1 or TRBD2 (6 bases each). Trimming stripped 5 bases from V and 5 bases from J, with 12 bases between. CDR3 length: 13 amino acids. CDR3 in amino acids: CASSLGGHETQYF. CDR3 bases: TGTGCCAGCAGTCTTGGGGGGCACGAGACCCAGTACTTC.